The 18 T cell receptor beta chains given below trace back to one sample, sequenced in a study of shared clonotypes between healthy human individuals. Sequenced by immunoSEQ multiplex PCR; TCRdb stores in-frame clones only, minus some. The data hold millions of clones, with approximately 95% observed a single time. Sequences were obtained from naive CD4+ T cells from PBMCs. Subset of the sample: CD45RA+ positively selected. These receptors all come from a man aged 18 to 30 in good health. Some clones in this sample may be carry-over from other donors' samples.

In its sample, this clone was seen a few times. The J gene is TRBJ1-1, the V gene TRBV6-6, with D possibly being TRBD1 (6 bases). The CDR3 is 14 residues long. Germline V CDR1 and CDR2: MNHNY, SVGAGI (reference sequence). Trimming took 8 bases from V and 0 from J, leaving 13 bases between them. The CDR3, as DNA: TGTGCCAGCTTGGGACAACTTATGAACACTGAAGCTTTCTTT. This translates into CASLGQLMNTEAFF.

About this clone itself: Other DNA sequences within the sample encode an identical CDR3. This chain connects TRBV7-2 to TRBJ1-3; D call uncertain. The CDR3 length is 14 residues. Trimming cost V 3 bases and J 4 bases, with 10 bases left between them. CDR1 is SGHTA, CDR2 FQGNSA, per germline. Here the CDR3 reads CASSLGVSGNTIYF. For the CDR3, the DNA is TGTGCCAGCAGCTTGGGAGTATCGGGAAACACCATATATTTT.

The chain is built from TRBV19 and TRBJ1-1; no firm D call. Per the germline V gene, CDR1 is LNHDA and CDR2 is SQIVND (reference sequence). The CDR3 spans 16 residues. V lost 5 bases and J 5 bases, leaving 21 bases between the germline ends. CDR3 nucleotides: TGTGCCAGTAGTCGCCAGCACCATCAAAGAGAGACTGAAGCTTTCTTT. It encodes CASSRQHHQRETEAFF.

The chain recombines TRBV5-4 with TRBJ2-7, with 8 bases aligning to TRBD1. The V and J ends lost 4 bases and 5 bases, in that order; junction bases with no gene match: 5. CDR3 size: 13 residues. The germline CDR1 and CDR2 sequences are SGHNT and YYREEE (reference sequence). The CDR3 is CASSTGGLNEQYF. The DNA for the CDR3 is TGTGCCAGCAGCACAGGGGGTCTCAACGAGCAGTACTTC.

The chain recombines TRBV13 with TRBJ2-2; TRBD2 aligns across 15 bases. Trimming took 5 bases from V and 9 from J; bases not matched to a gene: 4. The germline CDR1 and CDR2 sequences are PRHDT and FYEKMQ (reference sequence). CDR3 length: 15 residues. As DNA, the CDR3 is TGTGCCAGCAGCCAGGGACTAGCGGGAGGTCGGGAGCTGTTTTTT. Translation gives CASSQGLAGGRELFF.

The CDR3 bases are TGCAGCGTTGAAGAGAGTAGGACTGAAGCTTTCTTT. It specifies CSVEESRTEAFF. This rearrangement joins TRBV29-1 to TRBJ1-1; D remains unclear. The CDR3 covers 12 residues. V gave up 0 bases and J gave up 5 bases, with 7 bases separating them. In germline, CDR1 is SQVTM, CDR2 ANQGSEA.

In this sample, this clone turned up once. The chain has TRBV9 and TRBJ1-1; TRBD1 matches 7 bases. V was clipped by 4 bases and J by 7 bases; unmatched bases: 10. This CDR3 region has 14 residues. Germline values: CDR1 SGDLS, CDR2 YYNGEE. The CDR3 here is CASSSRDSAVEAFF. Here the CDR3 DNA reads TGTGCCAGCAGCTCCCGGGACAGCGCGGTTGAAGCTTTCTTT.

This clone occurred once. The chain links TRBV18 to TRBJ2-7; 7 bases line up with TRBD1. The V gene's germline CDR1 is KGHSH and CDR2 LQKENI. J was trimmed by 4 bases and V by 4 bases; bases with no gene match: 10. This CDR3 has 15 residues. In DNA form, the CDR3 reads TGTGCCAGCTCACTACTTGGACAGGTGGCTTACGAGCAGTACTTC. It translates to CASSLLGQVAYEQYF.

The chain uses TRBV19 and TRBJ2-7; D call uncertain. The CDR3 consists of 13 residues. Germline V gene sequence: CDR1 LNHDA, CDR2 SQIVND (reference sequence). V lost 7 bases, J lost 5 bases, and 15 bases lay in between. The CDR3 is CASNGPLYDEQYF. CDR3 DNA: TGTGCCAGTAACGGACCCCTTTATGACGAGCAGTACTTC.

The genes are TRBV10-3 and TRBJ2-2, with no clear D. Trimming took off 4 bases at V and 2 bases at J, with 5 bases between the two ends. CDR1 and CDR2 from the germline V gene are ENHRY and SYGVKD. The CDR3 length is 13 residues. DNA for the CDR3: TGTGCCATCAGTGCCCTAAACACCGGGGAGCTGTTTTTT. The encoded protein is CAISALNTGELFF.

The rearrangement uses TRBV6-5 and TRBJ1-2, with D possibly being TRBD1 (6 bases). Germline CDR1 MNHEY, CDR2 SVGAGI. The CDR3 totals 15 residues. Trimming stripped 7 bases from V and 4 bases from J, with 19 bases between. CDR3 residues: CASTSTGLGAYGYTF. CDR3 DNA: TGTGCCAGCACTTCGACGGGGCTGGGGGCCTATGGCTACACCTTC.

CDR3 region: CSVLYDRFSNEKLFF. DNA of the CDR3: TGCAGCGTGTTATATGACAGGTTTTCTAATGAAAAACTGTTTTTT. The chain carries TRBV29-1 and TRBJ1-4; maybe TRBD1 (6 bases). CDR1 is SQVTM and CDR2 is ANQGSEA in the germline V gene. V lost 6 bases to trimming and J lost 3 bases, with 17 bases between them. The CDR3 contains 15 residues.

This clone showed up just once. The chain uses TRBV11-2 and TRBJ1-2; D uncertain. The CDR3 covers 11 residues. V was pared by 5 bases and J by 7 bases, with 8 bases between. Looked up from germline, CDR1 is SGHAT and CDR2 is FQNNGV. CDR3 amino acids: CASSPDLGYTF. The DNA of the CDR3 is TGTGCCAGCAGCCCAGACCTTGGCTACACCTTC.

A single count supports this clone. The rearrangement joins TRBV5-4 to TRBJ1-3; D gene unclear. This CDR3 spans 14 amino acids. Trimming pared 4 bases from V and 4 bases from J, leaving 12 bases between. Germline values: CDR1 SGHNT, CDR2 YYREEE (reference sequence). The CDR3 here is CASSTATAGNTIYF. CDR3 nucleotides: TGTGCCAGCAGCACAGCTACAGCCGGAAACACCATATATTTT. The full variable domain, its missing parts supplied by reference TRBV5-4 and TRBJ1-3, is ETGVTQSPTHLIKTRGQQVTLRCSSQSGHNTVSWYQQALGQGPQFIFQYYREEENGRGNFPPRFSGLQFPNYSSELNVNALELDDSALYLCASSTATAGNTIYFGEGSWLTVV.

This clone has only one observation. The chain employs TRBV28 and TRBJ2-5; perhaps TRBD2 as D (6 bases). The length of the CDR3 is 17 residues. Germline lookup yields CDR1 MDHEN and CDR2 SYDVKM. V dropped 5 bases and J dropped 5 bases, with 24 bases sitting between them. DNA for the CDR3: TGTGCCAGCAGTCGCAAACACCAACTAGCCGTCCGGGAGACCCAGTACTTC. It encodes CASSRKHQLAVRETQYF.

The chain employs TRBV5-1 and TRBJ2-2, with 8 bases matching TRBD2. The length of the CDR3 is 15 residues. With 8 bases clipped from V and 2 bases from J, the junction kept 8 bases outside the gene matches. CDR1 and CDR2 from the germline V gene are SGHRS and YFSETQ. The CDR3 sequence is CASTESGRNTGELFF. The CDR3, as DNA: TGCGCCAGTACCGAGAGCGGGAGAAACACCGGGGAGCTGTTTTTT.

The V call is TRBV19, the J call TRBJ2-7; TRBD1 matches at 10 bases. Germline V gives CDR1 LNHDA, CDR2 SQIVND (reference sequence). The CDR3 sequence is 15 residues long. V shed 6 bases and J 6 bases; nucleotides not matched to a gene: 11. The CDR3 DNA is TGTGCCAGTAGCGTCGAAGACAGGGGGCGTCCCGAGCAGTACTTC. This encodes CASSVEDRGRPEQYF.

Regarding this clone: This sample also contains other DNA sequences that code for the same CDR3. This chain connects TRBV15 to TRBJ1-1; D is unresolved. The CDR3 length is 11 residues. Trimming stripped 4 bases from V and 3 bases from J, with 3 bases between. From germline, CDR1 is LNHNV and CDR2 YYDKDF (reference sequence). The CDR3 loop reads CATSTYTEAFF. CDR3 nucleotides: TGTGCCACCAGCACCTACACTGAAGCTTTCTTT.